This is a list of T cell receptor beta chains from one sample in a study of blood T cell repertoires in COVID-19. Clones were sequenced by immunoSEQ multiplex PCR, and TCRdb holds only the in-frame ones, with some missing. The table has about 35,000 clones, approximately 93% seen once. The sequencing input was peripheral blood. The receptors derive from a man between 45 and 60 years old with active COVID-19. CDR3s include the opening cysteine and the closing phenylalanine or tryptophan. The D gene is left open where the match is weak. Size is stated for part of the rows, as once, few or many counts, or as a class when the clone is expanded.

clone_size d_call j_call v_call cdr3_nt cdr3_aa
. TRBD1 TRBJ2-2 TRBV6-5 TGTGCCGCTAGAAGACAGGGTACGACCGGGGAGCTGTTTTTT CAARRQGTTGELFF
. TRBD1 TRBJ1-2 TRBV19 TGTGCCAGTCATCAAACGGACAGGGCATCCTATGGCTACACCTTC CASHQTDRASYGYTF
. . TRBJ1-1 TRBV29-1 TGCAGCGTCGTAAAATCAGGCGGGAGCACTGAAGCTTTCTTT CSVVKSGGSTEAFF
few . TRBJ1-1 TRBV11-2 TGTGCCAGCAGCTTAGTTTCAGGTACCTACACTGAAGCTTTCTTT CASSLVSGTYTEAFF
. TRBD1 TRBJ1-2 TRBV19 TGTGCCAGTACCCAGGGACAGGGGCACTATGGCTACACCTTC CASTQGQGHYGYTF
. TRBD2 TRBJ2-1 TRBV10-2 TGCGCCAGCAGTGTACTAGCGGGAGCTTACAATGAGCAGTTCTTC CASSVLAGAYNEQFF
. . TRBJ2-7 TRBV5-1 TGCGCCAGCAGCCGAGACGGGGGAGGAAACGAGCAGTACTTC CASSRDGGGNEQYF
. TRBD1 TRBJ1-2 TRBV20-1 TGCAGTGCCCCGACAGGGGAAGGCTACACCTTC CSAPTGEGYTF
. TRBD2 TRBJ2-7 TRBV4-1 TGCGCCAGCAGCCAAGAAGGCCTAGCGGGAGGCCCCTACGAGCAGTACTTC CASSQEGLAGGPYEQYF
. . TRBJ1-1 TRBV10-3 TGTGCCGCCCAAGGGGGGGGTTCCACTGAAGCTTTCTTT CAAQGGGSTEAFF
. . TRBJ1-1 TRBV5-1 TGCGCCAGCACTATGGAGGGCGTCATGAACACTGAAGCTTTCTTT CASTMEGVMNTEAFF
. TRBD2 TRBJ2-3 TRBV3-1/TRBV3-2 TGTGCCAGCAGCCCCCGGGGTAGCGGGAGGGTCCCCGCAGATACGCAGTATTTT CASSPRGSGRVPADTQYF
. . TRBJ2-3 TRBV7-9 TGTGCCAGCAGCTTAGAGACGACAGGAGGTACGCAGTATTTT CASSLETTGGTQYF
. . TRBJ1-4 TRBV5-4 TGTGCCAGCAGCTTGGGTAGAGGAGTCACGGGAGAAAAACTGTTTTTT CASSLGRGVTGEKLFF
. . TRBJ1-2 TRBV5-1 TGCGCCAGCAGCACGGATGGGACTGGCGGCTACACCTTC CASSTDGTGGYTF
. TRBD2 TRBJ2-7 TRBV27 TGTGCCAGCAGTTTTTCCCGACTAGCGGGCGAGCAGTACTTC CASSFSRLAGEQYF
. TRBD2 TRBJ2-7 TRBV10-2 TGCGCCAGCAGTGAAAGCGGGGGCTTCCCGGCGGGGCAGTACTTC CASSESGGFPAGQYF
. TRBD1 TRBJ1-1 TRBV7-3 TGTGCCAGCAGCCAACAGGGGGCCGAAACTGAAGCTTTCTTT CASSQQGAETEAFF
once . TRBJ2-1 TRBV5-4 TGTGCCAGCTCTTCGGGAGCGGACAATGAGCAGTTCTTC CASSSGADNEQFF
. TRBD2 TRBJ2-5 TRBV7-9 TGTGCCAGCAGCCTCCAGCGGACTAGCGGGGGGGAGACCCAGTACTTC CASSLQRTSGGETQYF